This T cell receptor beta chain was sequenced during a study of OX40 agonist ivuxolimab in advanced cancers. At the level of the study: Males comprised approximately 81% of the group, whose mean age was approximately 61 years (range about 20 to 85).

The protocol was immunoSEQ multiplex PCR, while the TCRdb copy is restricted to in-frame clones and leaves out a portion. The table records some 34,000 clones, approximately 88% of them present only once. Germline CDR1 is SGHRS and CDR2 is YFSETQ. V shed 1 base and J shed 5 bases, with 15 bases lying between them. The CDR3 loop spans 16 amino acids. The source is an adult with an advanced solid tumor such as melanoma, head and neck, liver or kidney cancer. This chain links TRBV5-1 with TRBJ2-2; perhaps D is TRBD1 or TRBD2 (5 bases each). The sequences come from CD4+ or CD8+ T cells sorted from blood, collected in a trial of the OX40 agonist ivuxolimab. As DNA, the CDR3 is TGCGCCAGCAGCTTGTCCGGGACGGATATAACCGGGGAGCTGTTTTTT. Residues: CASSLSGTDITGELFF.